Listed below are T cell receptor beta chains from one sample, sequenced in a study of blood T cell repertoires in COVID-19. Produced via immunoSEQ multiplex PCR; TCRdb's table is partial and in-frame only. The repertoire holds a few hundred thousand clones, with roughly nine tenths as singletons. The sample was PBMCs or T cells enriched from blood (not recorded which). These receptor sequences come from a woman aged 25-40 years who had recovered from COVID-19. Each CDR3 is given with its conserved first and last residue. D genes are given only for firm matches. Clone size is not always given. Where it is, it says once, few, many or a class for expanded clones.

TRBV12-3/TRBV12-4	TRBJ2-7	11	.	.	CASRGGHEQYF	TGTGCCAGCAGAGGGGGACACGAGCAGTACTTC
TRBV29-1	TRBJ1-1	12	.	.	CSGQDRYTEAFF	TGCAGCGGGCAGGACAGATACACTGAAGCTTTCTTT
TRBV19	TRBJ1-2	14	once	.	CASSATTANYGYTF	TGTGCCAGTAGTGCGACAACTGCAAACTATGGCTACACCTTC
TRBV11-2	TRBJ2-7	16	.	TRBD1	CASSLARDRSSYEQYF	TGTGCCAGCAGCTTAGCCCGGGACAGGAGCTCCTACGAGCAGTACTTC
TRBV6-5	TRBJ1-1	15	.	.	CASSKQTGMTAEAFF	TGTGCCAGCAGTAAACAAACAGGGATGACGGCTGAAGCTTTCTTT
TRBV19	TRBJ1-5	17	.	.	CASTSTLGAGGNQPQHF	TGTGCCAGTACCTCCACGTTAGGGGCAGGGGGCAATCAGCCCCAGCATTTT
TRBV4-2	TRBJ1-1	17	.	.	CASSQDLLGTPNTEAFF	TGTGCCAGCAGCCAAGATTTGCTCGGTACCCCGAACACTGAAGCTTTCTTT
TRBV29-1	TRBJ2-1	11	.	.	CSVAFHNEQFF	TGCAGCGTTGCATTCCACAATGAGCAGTTCTTC
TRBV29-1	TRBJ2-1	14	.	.	CSAPDRVSYNEQFF	TGCAGCGCCCCGGACAGAGTCTCCTACAATGAGCAGTTCTTC
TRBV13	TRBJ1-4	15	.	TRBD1	CASSLGGQGGEKLFF	TGTGCCAGCAGCTTAGGGGGACAGGGTGGAGAAAAACTGTTTTTT
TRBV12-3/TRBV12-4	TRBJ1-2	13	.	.	CASSFQASRGYTF	TGTGCCAGCAGTTTTCAGGCCAGCCGGGGCTACACCTTC
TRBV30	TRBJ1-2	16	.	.	CAWINPRQGRPYGYTF	TGTGCCTGGATCAACCCCCGGCAGGGGAGACCCTATGGCTACACCTTC
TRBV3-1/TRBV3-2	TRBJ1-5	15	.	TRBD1	CASSQATGGNQPQHF	TGTGCCAGCAGCCAAGCGACAGGGGGCAATCAGCCCCAGCATTTT
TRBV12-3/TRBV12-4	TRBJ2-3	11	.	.	CASSPKDTQYF	TGTGCCAGCAGCCCCAAAGATACGCAGTATTTT
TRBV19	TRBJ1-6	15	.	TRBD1	CASSILGTDNSPLHF	TGTGCCAGTAGTATACTCGGGACAGATAATTCACCCCTCCACTTT
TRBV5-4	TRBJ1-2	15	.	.	CASSLGQASIYGYTF	TGTGCCAGCAGCTTGGGTCAGGCGTCCATCTATGGCTACACCTTC
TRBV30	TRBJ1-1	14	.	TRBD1	CAWDGTGGGTEAFF	TGTGCCTGGGATGGGACAGGGGGGGGCACTGAAGCTTTCTTT
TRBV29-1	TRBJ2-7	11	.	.	CSVEDHYEQYF	TGCAGCGTTGAAGACCATTACGAGCAGTACTTC
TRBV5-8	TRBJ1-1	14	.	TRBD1	CASSLGTGVTEAFF	TGTGCCAGCAGCTTAGGGACAGGGGTGACTGAAGCTTTCTTT
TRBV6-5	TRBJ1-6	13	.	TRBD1	CASTDRDNSPLHF	TGTGCCAGCACGGACAGGGACAATTCACCCCTCCACTTT
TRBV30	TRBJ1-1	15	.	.	CAWSPGRGRDTEAFF	TGTGCCTGGAGCCCGGGAAGAGGAAGGGACACTGAAGCTTTCTTT
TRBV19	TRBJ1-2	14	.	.	CASSIRLSGDGYTF	TGTGCCAGTAGTATACGCCTTTCGGGGGATGGCTACACCTTC
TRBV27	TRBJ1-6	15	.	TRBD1	CASRHDRGRNSPLHF	TGTGCCAGCAGGCATGACAGGGGGCGGAATTCACCCCTCCACTTT
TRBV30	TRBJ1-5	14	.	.	CAWRKNPGRKPQHF	TGTGCCTGGAGGAAGAATCCGGGGAGGAAGCCCCAGCATTTT
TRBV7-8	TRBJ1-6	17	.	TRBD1	CASSPRGGQGANSPLHF	TGTGCCAGCAGCCCCCGTGGCGGACAGGGGGCTAATTCACCCCTCCACTTT
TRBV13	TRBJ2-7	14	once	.	CASSLGAVTYEQYF	TGTGCCAGCAGCTTAGGGGCGGTAACCTACGAGCAGTACTTC
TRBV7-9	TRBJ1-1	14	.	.	CASSLGGAPTEAFF	TGTGCCAGCAGCCTCGGGGGGGCGCCCACTGAAGCTTTCTTT
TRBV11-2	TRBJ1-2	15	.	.	CASSQSEAGNYGYTF	TGTGCCAGCAGCCAATCCGAGGCAGGGAACTATGGCTACACCTTC
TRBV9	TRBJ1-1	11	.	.	CASSGNSEAFF	TGTGCCAGCAGCGGAAATAGTGAAGCTTTCTTT
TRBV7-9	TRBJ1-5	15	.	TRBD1	CASSGGTGANQPQHF	TGTGCCAGCAGCGGCGGGACAGGGGCTAATCAGCCCCAGCATTTT
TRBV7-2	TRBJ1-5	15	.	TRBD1	CASSLPGGVNQPQHF	TGTGCCAGCAGCTTACCAGGGGGCGTCAATCAGCCCCAGCATTTT
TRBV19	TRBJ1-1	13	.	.	CASTGGGPTEAFF	TGTGCCAGTACGGGAGGGGGGCCCACTGAAGCTTTCTTT
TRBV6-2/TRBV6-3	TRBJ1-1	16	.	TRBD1	CASSYTPGQGAVEAFF	TGTGCCAGCAGTTATACACCGGGACAGGGGGCAGTTGAAGCTTTCTTT
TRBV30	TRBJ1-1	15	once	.	CAWRILRAVDTEAFF	TGTGCCTGGAGGATCCTCAGGGCAGTCGACACTGAAGCTTTCTTT
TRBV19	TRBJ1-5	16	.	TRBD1	CASSIPSTGVNQPQHF	TGTGCCAGTAGTATTCCCTCGACAGGGGTGAATCAGCCCCAGCATTTT
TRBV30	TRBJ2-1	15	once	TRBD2	CAWRSPGGLWNEQFF	TGTGCCTGGAGGTCCCCCGGGGGGTTGTGGAATGAGCAGTTCTTC
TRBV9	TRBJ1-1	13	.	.	CASSLAAATEAFF	TGTGCCAGCAGCTTAGCTGCGGCCACTGAAGCTTTCTTT
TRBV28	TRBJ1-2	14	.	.	CASSLSSGEYGYTF	TGTGCCAGCAGTTTATCTAGCGGAGAATATGGCTACACCTTC
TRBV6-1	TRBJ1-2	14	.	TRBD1	CASSEGDRGFGYTF	TGTGCCAGCAGTGAAGGTGACAGGGGGTTTGGCTACACCTTC
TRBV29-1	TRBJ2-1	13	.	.	CSVDVGGANEQFF	TGCAGCGTGGATGTTGGGGGGGCCAATGAGCAGTTCTTC
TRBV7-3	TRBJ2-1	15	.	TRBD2	CASSFLAGGGNEQFF	TGTGCCAGCAGCTTCCTAGCGGGGGGCGGCAATGAGCAGTTCTTC
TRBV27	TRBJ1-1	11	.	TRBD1	CASRQGTEAFF	TGTGCCAGCAGACAGGGGACTGAAGCTTTCTTT
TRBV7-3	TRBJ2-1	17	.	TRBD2	CASSSSGGTSGVYEQFF	TGTGCCAGCAGCTCTAGCGGGGGGACTAGCGGGGTTTATGAGCAGTTCTTC
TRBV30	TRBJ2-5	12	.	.	CAWGGAGETQYF	TGTGCCTGGGGGGGGGCCGGGGAGACCCAGTACTTC
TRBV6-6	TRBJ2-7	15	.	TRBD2	CASRASGGLSYEQYF	TGTGCCAGCAGGGCTAGCGGGGGGCTTTCCTACGAGCAGTACTTC
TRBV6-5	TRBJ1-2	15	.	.	CASSYGFGGDYGYTF	TGTGCCAGCAGTTATGGGTTTGGCGGAGACTATGGCTACACCTTC
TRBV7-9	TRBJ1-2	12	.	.	CASSEALSGYTF	TGTGCCAGCAGCGAGGCGTTGTCTGGCTACACCTTC
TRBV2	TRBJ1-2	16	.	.	CASSESQSSYLDGYTF	TGTGCCAGCAGTGAATCACAGAGTTCCTATCTTGATGGCTACACCTTC
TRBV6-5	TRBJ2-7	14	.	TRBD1	CATLRDRGRLEQYF	TGTGCCACCTTAAGAGACAGGGGAAGGCTCGAGCAGTACTTC
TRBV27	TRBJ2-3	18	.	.	CASRGGDTFLTSTDTQYF	TGTGCCAGCAGGGGGGGGGACACCTTTCTTACTAGCACAGATACGCAGTATTTT
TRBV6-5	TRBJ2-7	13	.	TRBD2	CATSGGPSYEQYF	TGTGCCACCTCGGGGGGGCCCTCCTACGAGCAGTACTTC
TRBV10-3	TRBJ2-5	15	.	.	CAISEPIQGRETQYF	TGTGCCATCAGTGAGCCAATACAGGGTCGGGAGACCCAGTACTTC
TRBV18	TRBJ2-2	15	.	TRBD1	CASSTGTGGTGELFF	TGTGCCAGCTCAACCGGGACAGGCGGCACCGGGGAGCTGTTTTTT
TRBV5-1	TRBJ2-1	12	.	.	CASSEVGLEQFF	TGCGCCAGCAGCGAGGTGGGGCTTGAGCAGTTCTTC
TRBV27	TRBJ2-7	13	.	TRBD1	CASSAGTGFEQYF	TGTGCCAGCAGTGCCGGGACAGGGTTCGAGCAGTACTTC
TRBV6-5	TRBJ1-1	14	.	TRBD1	CASRRDSLYTEAFF	TGTGCCAGCCGACGGGACAGCCTTTACACTGAAGCTTTCTTT